The 14 T cell receptor beta chains below come from one sample, sequenced in a study of T cells in localized non-small cell lung cancer. The data were produced by immunoSEQ multiplex PCR, yet TCRdb's version contains in-frame clones alone and is incomplete. This table has 30,000 to 45,000 clones, around nine tenths appearing once. The specimen comprised peripheral blood, sampled before any cancer treatment. The source of these receptors is a woman aged 35 to 75 with stage I lung adenocarcinoma.

The genes are TRBV11-3 and TRBJ1-1; the match to TRBD1 covers 7 bases. J gave up 4 bases and V 1 base, and 12 bases lay outside the gene matches. The CDR3 covers 17 residues. CDR1 and CDR2 from the germline V gene are SGHNT and YENEEA. The CDR3 DNA sequence: TGTGCCAGCAGCTTAGGCTCCATTTCACAGGGGAGCACTGAAGCTTTCTTT. This gives the protein CASSLGSISQGSTEAFF.

This clone was picked up one time. This chain links TRBV9 with TRBJ1-2; D perhaps matches TRBD1 (6 bases). CDR3 length: 16 amino acids. Trimming took off 0 bases at V and 4 bases at J, with 16 bases between the two ends. Per germline, CDR1 SGDLS and CDR2 YYNGEE. The chain's CDR3 is CASSVDLGAGIYGYTF. CDR3 DNA sequence: TGTGCCAGCAGCGTAGATTTGGGGGCTGGAATCTATGGCTACACCTTC.

The genes are TRBV2 and TRBJ1-2; TRBD1 aligns across 11 bases. V shed 5 bases and J 8 bases; nucleotides not matched to a gene: 4. The CDR3 is 13 residues long. The germline gives CDR1 SNHLY, CDR2 FYNNEI. The CDR3 spells CASSPDRGQGYTF. As DNA, the CDR3 is TGTGCCAGCAGTCCGGACAGGGGGCAGGGCTACACCTTC.

The CDR3: CASSETGLGYTF. As DNA, the CDR3 is TGTGCCAGCAGTGAAACAGGGCTGGGCTACACCTTC. The chain is built from TRBV6-1 and TRBJ1-2; perhaps TRBD1 as D (6 bases). The CDR3 spans 12 residues. Germline assignment: CDR1 MNHNS and CDR2 SASEGT. The ends were cut back, 2 bases at V and 8 bases at J, with 9 bases in the middle.

The chain uses TRBV2 and TRBJ1-2; possibly TRBD1 for D (5 bases). V was trimmed by 9 bases and J by 3 bases, leaving 14 bases between them. The CDR3 runs 13 residues. CDR1 is SNHLY, CDR2 FYNNEI, per germline. The CDR3 is CASTRQTYYGYTF. In nucleotides, the CDR3 is TGTGCCAGTACGAGACAGACCTACTATGGCTACACCTTC.

The chain is built from TRBV7-9 and TRBJ1-4, with D uncertain. Per germline, CDR1 SEHNR and CDR2 FQNEAQ (reference sequence). CDR3 length equals 14 residues. V was shortened by 0 bases and J by 4 bases, with 6 bases between the two germline ends. CDR3: CASSLATGNEKLFF. In DNA form, the CDR3 reads TGTGCCAGCAGCTTAGCAACGGGTAATGAAAAACTGTTTTTT.

V is TRBV28 and J is TRBJ1-2; D gene ambiguous. With 3 bases removed from V and 5 bases from J, the gap between germline ends came to 7 bases. Germline values: CDR1 MDHEN, CDR2 SYDVKM. The CDR3 contains 12 residues. The CDR3 nucleotides are TGTGCCAGCAGTTTTGGGAATTATGGCTACACCTTC. This translates into CASSFGNYGYTF.

This chain connects TRBV10-1 to TRBJ1-1; D gene unclear. CDR1 is WNHNN, CDR2 SYGVQD, per germline (reference sequence). This CDR3 has 13 amino acids. Deletions cut 3 bases from V and 1 base from J, with 6 bases between. In nucleotides, the CDR3 is TGCGCCAGCAGTGACCGGCAGAACACTGAAGCTTTCTTT. Protein sequence: CASSDRQNTEAFF.

The chain joins TRBV28 to TRBJ1-2; D is possibly TRBD1 (6 bases). CDR3 length equals 15 residues. CDR1 MDHEN and CDR2 SYDVKM come from the germline V gene. Deletions cut 2 bases from V and 4 bases from J, with 14 bases between. The CDR3 loop reads CASSLGSRGGYGYTF. The CDR3 DNA reads as TGTGCCAGCAGTTTAGGTTCCAGGGGCGGCTATGGCTACACCTTC.

The V and J genes are TRBV11-2 and TRBJ2-5; D assignment may be TRBD1 or TRBD2 (5 bases each). The V gene lost 6 bases and the J gene lost 4 bases, with 15 bases spanning the gap. This CDR3 spans 14 amino acids. Per germline, CDR1 SGHAT and CDR2 FQNNGV. The CDR3 DNA is TGTGCCAGCAGAAGGGGAGTAGGAGGAGAGACCCAGTACTTC. This sequence encodes CASRRGVGGETQYF.

This clone showed up just once. This rearrangement joins TRBV6-5 to TRBJ1-2, with 12 bases aligning to TRBD1. With 2 bases clipped from V and 6 bases from J, the junction kept 7 bases outside the gene matches. This CDR3 region has 16 residues. Looked up from germline, CDR1 is MNHEY and CDR2 is SVGAGI. The CDR3 is CASSYQGTGGLNGYTF. The CDR3 nucleotides read TGTGCCAGCAGTTACCAAGGGACAGGGGGCTTAAATGGCTACACCTTC.

V usage is TRBV10-1 and J usage is TRBJ2-3; possible D gene TRBD2, 7 bases. The CDR3 length is 16 residues. Per the germline V gene, CDR1 is WNHNN and CDR2 is SYGVQD (reference sequence). With 3 bases removed from V and 1 base from J, the gap between germline ends came to 14 bases. CDR3 in DNA: TGCGCCAGCAGTGAAGGGGGGGCCAGAGGCACAGATACGCAGTATTTT. Translation: CASSEGGARGTDTQYF.

This clone was observed a few times. J is TRBJ1-1 and V is TRBV28; D perhaps matches TRBD1 (6 bases). CDR3 length: 16 amino acids. V lost 8 bases, J lost 5 bases, and 24 bases lay in between. From germline, CDR1 is MDHEN and CDR2 SYDVKM. CDR3 amino acids: CASVQGMGAMETEAFF. For the CDR3, the DNA is TGTGCCAGCGTCCAGGGAATGGGGGCTATGGAAACTGAAGCTTTCTTT.

The chain couples TRBV7-3 to TRBJ1-1; 9 bases line up with TRBD1. Germline loops: CDR1 SGHTA, CDR2 FQGTGA. After removal of 0 bases from V and 5 bases from J, the junction contained 4 bases not matched to a gene. The CDR3 totals 15 residues. CDR3 amino acids: CASSLTAGQGTEAFF. In nucleotides, the CDR3 is TGTGCCAGCAGCTTAACGGCGGGACAGGGAACTGAAGCTTTCTTT.